Listed below are T cell receptor beta chains from one sample, sequenced in a study of T cells of healthy individuals. TCRdb recomputed calls from the 5' RACE reads with MiXCR, one row per CDR3 protein. The sample yields about 96,000 distinct CDR3 sequences, 17% seen once. These receptors were taken from a human donor in good health. Both conserved end residues are part of each CDR3. D genes are given only for firm matches. Only some rows state a clone size, as once, few, many or a class for expanded clones.

j_call d_call v_call clone_size cdr3_aa cdr3_nt
TRBJ1-3 - TRBV28 many CASSPPLSGNTIYF TGTGCCAGCAGTCCCCCCCTCTCTGGAAACACCATATATTTT
TRBJ1-2 - TRBV21-1 - CASSNYREAYGYTF TGTGCCAGCAGCAACTATCGAGAGGCCTATGGCTACACCTTC
TRBJ1-5 - TRBV15 - CATSTLNSNQPQHF TGTGCCACCAGCACTCTTAATAGCAATCAGCCCCAGCATTTT
TRBJ2-3 TRBD1 TRBV4-3 few CASSQDWTGSSTDTQYF TGCGCCAGCAGCCAAGATTGGACAGGCTCTTCCACAGATACGCAGTATTTT
TRBJ2-3 - TRBV28 few CASSGWGTSTDTQYF TGTGCCAGCAGTGGATGGGGTACTAGCACAGATACGCAGTATTTT
TRBJ2-3 TRBD2 TRBV4-1 - CASSPLLGLAGDTQYF TGCGCCAGCAGCCCCCTTCTTGGACTAGCAGGCGATACGCAGTATTTT
TRBJ1-1 - TRBV24-1 few CATSAGSTEAFF TGTGCCACCAGTGCCGGGAGCACTGAAGCTTTCTTT
TRBJ2-1 - TRBV10-3 few CAISPSNNEQFF TGTGCCATCAGTCCTAGTAACAATGAGCAGTTCTTC
TRBJ2-1 TRBD2 TRBV29-1 - CSVEVAGDRNEQFF TGCAGCGTTGAGGTAGCGGGAGATCGGAATGAGCAGTTCTTC
TRBJ2-1 TRBD2 TRBV24-1 - CATSDPTSGGLDEQFF TGTGCCACCAGTGACCCGACTAGCGGGGGGCTCGATGAGCAGTTCTTC
TRBJ2-3 - TRBV11-2 many CASSLDITDTQYF TGTGCCAGCAGCTTAGACATCACAGATACGCAGTATTTT
TRBJ2-5 - TRBV2 - CASTRASSQETQYF TGTGCCAGCACACGGGCTAGCAGCCAAGAGACCCAGTACTTC
TRBJ1-5 - TRBV19 - CASSRAGDSNQPQHF TGTGCCAGTAGTCGGGCTGGGGACAGCAATCAGCCCCAGCATTTT
TRBJ2-4 - TRBV6-2/TRBV6-3 - CASSYYQAPRNIQYF TGTGCCAGCAGTTACTATCAGGCTCCCAGGAACATTCAGTACTTC
TRBJ2-5 - TRBV6-2/TRBV6-3 few CASSSWGVRETQYF TGTGCCAGCAGCTCATGGGGGGTCAGGGAGACCCAGTACTTC
TRBJ1-5 - TRBV29-1 few CSAGGGVQPQHF TGCAGCGCCGGGGGAGGGGTTCAGCCCCAGCATTTT
TRBJ2-5 TRBD2 TRBV11-1 - CASSLGNFGTTQETQYF TGTGCCAGCAGCTTAGGGAATTTCGGGACTACGCAAGAGACCCAGTACTTC
TRBJ1-2 - TRBV12-3/TRBV12-4 - CASSPRGLRYGYTF TGTGCCAGCAGTCCTAGGGGTCTTCGCTATGGCTACACCTTC
TRBJ1-1 TRBD1 TRBV10-3 - CAISTQTGEDTEAFF TGTGCCATCAGCACACAGACAGGGGAAGACACTGAAGCTTTCTTT
TRBJ1-6 TRBD1 TRBV6-5 - CASKSATGHNSPLHF TGTGCCAGCAAATCTGCGACAGGGCATAATTCACCCCTCCACTTT
TRBJ2-7 - TRBV7-3 - CASSFFRGDEQYF TGTGCCAGCAGCTTCTTCAGGGGTGACGAGCAGTACTTC
TRBJ1-5 - TRBV5-5 many CASSVRETNQPQHF TGTGCCAGCAGCGTCAGAGAAACCAATCAGCCCCAGCATTTT
TRBJ2-5 - TRBV6-5 few CASSTDLGTQYF TGTGCCAGCAGTACCGACCTAGGGACCCAGTACTTC
TRBJ1-5 - TRBV20-1 few CSARDNQPQHF TGCAGTGCTAGGGACAATCAGCCCCAGCATTTT
TRBJ2-1 TRBD1 TRBV19 many CASSAPGTGIKNEQFF TGTGCCAGTAGTGCCCCCGGGACAGGGATTAAGAATGAGCAGTTCTTC
TRBJ1-1 - TRBV6-6 few CASRGLDTEAFF TGTGCCAGCAGGGGGTTGGACACTGAAGCTTTCTTT
TRBJ2-7 - TRBV24-1 many CATSDTKTYEQYF TGTGCCACCAGTGACACAAAAACCTACGAGCAGTACTTC
TRBJ2-1 TRBD2 TRBV20-1 many CSARDERDYNEQFF TGCAGTGCTAGAGACGAGCGGGACTACAATGAGCAGTTCTTC
TRBJ1-1 - TRBV15 few CATSRTGHPGTEAFF TGTGCCACCAGCAGAACGGGACACCCGGGGACTGAAGCTTTCTTT
TRBJ1-2 TRBD1 TRBV12-3/TRBV12-4 - CASSPMHRGGYGYTF TGTGCCAGCAGCCCCATGCACAGGGGCGGCTATGGCTACACCTTC
TRBJ2-1 - TRBV6-5 - CASSPRGGFTNEQFF TGTGCCAGCTCCCCACGAGGGGGATTTACGAATGAGCAGTTCTTC
TRBJ2-3 - TRBV5-1 few CASSWTASSTDTQYF TGCGCCAGCAGCTGGACGGCCTCTAGCACAGATACGCAGTATTTT
TRBJ1-1 - TRBV29-1 few CSVGGGRTNTEAFF TGCAGCGTTGGTGGAGGACGGACGAACACTGAAGCTTTCTTT
TRBJ2-6 TRBD2 TRBV10-3 many CAINPGLAGATGANVLTF TGTGCCATTAACCCTGGGCTAGCGGGAGCTACTGGGGCCAACGTCCTGACTTTC
TRBJ1-3 - TRBV20-1 - CSAREGASSGNTIYF TGCAGTGCTAGAGAAGGGGCATCCTCTGGAAACACCATATATTTT
TRBJ2-5 - TRBV7-2 few CASSFNPDPQETQYF TGTGCCAGCAGCTTTAACCCAGACCCACAAGAGACCCAGTACTTC
TRBJ1-6 TRBD1 TRBV2 few CATRDSTNSPLHF TGTGCCACCCGGGACAGCACTAATTCACCCCTCCACTTT
TRBJ2-1 TRBD1 TRBV6-1 - CASVDRGVNEQFF TGTGCCAGCGTTGACAGGGGAGTTAATGAGCAGTTCTTC
TRBJ1-4 TRBD1 TRBV20-1 many CSARAGTGFAELFF TGCAGTGCTAGAGCCGGGACAGGATTTGCGGAACTGTTTTTT
TRBJ2-7 - TRBV7-2 - CASSWDGRRKSYEQYF TGTGCCAGCAGCTGGGACGGACGCCGTAAATCCTACGAGCAGTACTTC
TRBJ2-5 - TRBV5-1 - CASSLGTGARSRETQYF TGCGCCAGCAGCTTGGGGACGGGGGCGCGATCCCGAGAGACCCAGTACTTC
TRBJ2-4 - TRBV5-6 - CASSHWGNKNIQYF TGTGCCAGCAGTCACTGGGGCAACAAAAACATTCAGTACTTC
TRBJ2-7 - TRBV6-1 many CASSESVTYYEQYF TGTGCCAGCAGTGAATCGGTCACCTACTACGAGCAGTACTTC
TRBJ2-2 - TRBV2 - CASSGQTTGELFF TGTGCCAGCAGTGGCCAGACCACCGGGGAGCTGTTTTTT